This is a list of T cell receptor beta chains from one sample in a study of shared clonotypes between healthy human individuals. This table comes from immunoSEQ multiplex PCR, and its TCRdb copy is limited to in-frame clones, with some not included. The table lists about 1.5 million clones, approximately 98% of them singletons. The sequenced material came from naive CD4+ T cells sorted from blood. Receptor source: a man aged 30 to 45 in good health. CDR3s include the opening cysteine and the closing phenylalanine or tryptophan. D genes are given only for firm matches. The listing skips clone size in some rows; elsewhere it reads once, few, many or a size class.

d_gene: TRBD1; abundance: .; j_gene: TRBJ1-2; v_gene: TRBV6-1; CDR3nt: TGTGCCAGCAGTGAAACGGACAGGGGTGGCTACACCTTC; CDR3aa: CASSETDRGGYTF
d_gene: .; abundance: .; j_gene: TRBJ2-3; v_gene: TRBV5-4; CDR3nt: TGTGCCAGCAGCTTGGCTACCGCGACCGACTTAGATACGCAGTATTTT; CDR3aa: CASSLATATDLDTQYF
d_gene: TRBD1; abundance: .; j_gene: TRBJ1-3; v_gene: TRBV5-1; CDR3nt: TGCGCCAGCAGCAAACGGACAGGGGGCTTCTCTGGAAACACCATATATTTT; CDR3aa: CASSKRTGGFSGNTIYF
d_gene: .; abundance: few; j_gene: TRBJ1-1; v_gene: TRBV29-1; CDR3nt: TGCAGCGTTGACAGGGAGGGCACTGAAGCTTTCTTT; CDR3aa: CSVDREGTEAFF
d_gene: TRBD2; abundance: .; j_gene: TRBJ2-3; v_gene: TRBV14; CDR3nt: TGTGCCAGCAGCCCTCCGGGACTAGCGGGAACAGATACGCAGTATTTT; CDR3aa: CASSPPGLAGTDTQYF
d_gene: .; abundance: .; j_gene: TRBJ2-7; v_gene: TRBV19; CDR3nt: TGTGCCAGTAGTGTTGGTGTCGGCGAGCAGTACTTC; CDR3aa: CASSVGVGEQYF
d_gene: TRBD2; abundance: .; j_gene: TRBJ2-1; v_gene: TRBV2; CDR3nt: TGTGCCAGCAGGGGACGTCCGGGACTAGAATGGAATGAGCAGTTCTTC; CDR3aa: CASRGRPGLEWNEQFF
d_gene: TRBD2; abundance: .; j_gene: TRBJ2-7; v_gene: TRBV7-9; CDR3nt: TGTGCCAGCAGCTTCTTAGCGGGAATGAACTCCTACGAGCAGTACTTC; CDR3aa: CASSFLAGMNSYEQYF
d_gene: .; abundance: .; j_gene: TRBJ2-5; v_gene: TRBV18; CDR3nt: TGTGCCAGCTCACAGCCCGGGCCCCAGTACTTC; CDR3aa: CASSQPGPQYF
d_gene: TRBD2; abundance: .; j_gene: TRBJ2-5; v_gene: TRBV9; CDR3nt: TGTGCCAGCAGCGGATCAGCGGGGAGAGAGACCCAGTACTTC; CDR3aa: CASSGSAGRETQYF
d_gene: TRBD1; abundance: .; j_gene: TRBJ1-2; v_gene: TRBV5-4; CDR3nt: TGTGCCAGCAGCTCGCTGACAGGGGGTAGGGTCTATGGCTACACCTTC; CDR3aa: CASSSLTGGRVYGYTF
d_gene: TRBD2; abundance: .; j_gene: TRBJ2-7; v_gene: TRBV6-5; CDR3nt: TGTGCCAGCAGTTCTTTAGCGGGAGGCTTATACGAGCAGTACTTC; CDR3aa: CASSSLAGGLYEQYF
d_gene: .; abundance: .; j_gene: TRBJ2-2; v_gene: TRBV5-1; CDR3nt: TGCGCCAGCAGCTTGACGGTGGGTTTGACCGGGGAGCTGTTTTTT; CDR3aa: CASSLTVGLTGELFF
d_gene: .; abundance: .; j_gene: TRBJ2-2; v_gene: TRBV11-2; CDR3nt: TGTGCCAGCAGCCAGCGAGGTTCCGGGGAGCTGTTTTTT; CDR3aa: CASSQRGSGELFF
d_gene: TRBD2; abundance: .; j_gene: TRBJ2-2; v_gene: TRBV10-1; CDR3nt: TGCGCCAGCAGTGAGCAGATAGCGGGAGGCACGAACACCGGGGAGCTGTTTTTT; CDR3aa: CASSEQIAGGTNTGELFF
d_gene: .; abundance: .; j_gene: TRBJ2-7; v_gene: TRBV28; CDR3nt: TGTGCCTCGACAAGGCCTTCCTACGAGCAGTACTTC; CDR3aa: CASTRPSYEQYF
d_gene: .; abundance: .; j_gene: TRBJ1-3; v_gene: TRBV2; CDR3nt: TGTGCCAGCAACAGAGCTGGAAACACCATATATTTT; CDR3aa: CASNRAGNTIYF
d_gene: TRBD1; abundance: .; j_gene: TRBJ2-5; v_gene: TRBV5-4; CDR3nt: TGTGCCAGCAGCTTGGGACAGGGGCAAGAGACCCAGTACTTC; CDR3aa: CASSLGQGQETQYF
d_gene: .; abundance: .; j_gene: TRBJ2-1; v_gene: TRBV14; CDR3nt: TGTGCCAGCAGCCGTACGGGTAGGTGGGCTGGAGGATACAATGAGCAGTTCTTC; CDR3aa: CASSRTGRWAGGYNEQFF
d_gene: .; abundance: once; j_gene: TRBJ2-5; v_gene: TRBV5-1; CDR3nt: TGCGCCAGCAGCCTACTCCCGACGGGGTCCGAGGAGACCCAGTACTTC; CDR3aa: CASSLLPTGSEETQYF
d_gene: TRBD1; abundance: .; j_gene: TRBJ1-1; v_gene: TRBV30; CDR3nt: TGTGCCTTTGACAGGGACGCACTTGCTTTCTTT; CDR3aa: CAFDRDALAFF
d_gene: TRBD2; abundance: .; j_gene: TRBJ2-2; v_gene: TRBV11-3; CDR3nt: TGTGCCAGCAGCTTTCGGACTAGAGGCGCCGGGGAGCTGTTTTTT; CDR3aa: CASSFRTRGAGELFF
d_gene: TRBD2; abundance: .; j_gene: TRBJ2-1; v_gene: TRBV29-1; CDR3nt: TGCAGCGTTCCGAGTAGCGGGAGGCACAATGAGCAGTTCTTC; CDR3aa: CSVPSSGRHNEQFF
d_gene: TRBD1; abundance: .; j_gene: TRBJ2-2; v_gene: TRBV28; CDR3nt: TGTGCCAGCAGGAGGACCGGGACAGTTAACACCGGGGAGCTGTTTTTT; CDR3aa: CASRRTGTVNTGELFF
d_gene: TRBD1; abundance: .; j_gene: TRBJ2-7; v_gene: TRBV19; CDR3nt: TGTGCCAGTAGTGGACCGGGACAGGGAGATTACGAGCAGTACTTC; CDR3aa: CASSGPGQGDYEQYF
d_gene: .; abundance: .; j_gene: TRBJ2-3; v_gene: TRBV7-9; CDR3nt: TGTGCCAGCAGCTTAACTAAAGCGGCCAACACAGATACGCAGTATTTT; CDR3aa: CASSLTKAANTDTQYF
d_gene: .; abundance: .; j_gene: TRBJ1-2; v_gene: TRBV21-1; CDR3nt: TGTGCCAGCAGGAAACTCATAAAAGGTACGGCTAACTATGGCTACACCTTC; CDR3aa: CASRKLIKGTANYGYTF
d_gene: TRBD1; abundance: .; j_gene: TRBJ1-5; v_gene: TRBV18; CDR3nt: TGTGCCAGCTCGCCAGGGGGTACTAGCAATCAGCCCCAGCATTTT; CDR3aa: CASSPGGTSNQPQHF
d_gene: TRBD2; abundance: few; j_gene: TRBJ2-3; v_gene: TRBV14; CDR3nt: TGTGCCAGCAGTCGTACTAGCGCCTCAATTAGCACAGATACGCAGTATTTT; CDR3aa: CASSRTSASISTDTQYF
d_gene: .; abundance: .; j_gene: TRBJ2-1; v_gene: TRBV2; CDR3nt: TGTGCCAGCAGTGGACTTTGGACGTTGAGCGATGAGCAGTTCTTC; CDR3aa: CASSGLWTLSDEQFF
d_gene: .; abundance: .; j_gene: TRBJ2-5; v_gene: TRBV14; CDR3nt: TGTGCCAGCAGCCAAGGAGACAGGTCGCAAGAGACCCAGTACTTC; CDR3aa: CASSQGDRSQETQYF
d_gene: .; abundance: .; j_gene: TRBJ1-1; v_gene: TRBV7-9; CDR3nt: TGTGCCAGCAGCTTGGGCCAGCAAGGGGACACTGAAGCTTTCTTT; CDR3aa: CASSLGQQGDTEAFF
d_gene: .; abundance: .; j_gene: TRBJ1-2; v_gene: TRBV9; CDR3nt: TGTGCCAGCAGCGTAGATTACGGACAGATCTATGGCTACACCTTC; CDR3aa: CASSVDYGQIYGYTF
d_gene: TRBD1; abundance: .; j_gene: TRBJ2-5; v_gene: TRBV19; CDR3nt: TGTGCCAGTAGTATGACAGGGGGCACGGAGACCCAGTACTTC; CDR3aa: CASSMTGGTETQYF
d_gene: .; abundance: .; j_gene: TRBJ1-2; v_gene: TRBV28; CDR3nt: TGTGCCAGCAGCCTAAGGCGGCAAGGGGGCTACACCTTC; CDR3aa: CASSLRRQGGYTF
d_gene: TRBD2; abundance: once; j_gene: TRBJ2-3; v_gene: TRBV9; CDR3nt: TGTGCCAGCAGCGTAAGGTACAGCGGGAGGTTCACAGATACGCAGTATTTT; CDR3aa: CASSVRYSGRFTDTQYF
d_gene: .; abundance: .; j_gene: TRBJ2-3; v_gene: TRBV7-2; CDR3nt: TGTGCCAGCACCTTCCAGATATGGGAGGTCACAGATACGCAGTATTTT; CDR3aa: CASTFQIWEVTDTQYF
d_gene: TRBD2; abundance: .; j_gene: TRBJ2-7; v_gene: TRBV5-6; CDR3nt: TGTGCCAGCAGCTTGGCCGGGAGGGGTCACTCCTACGAGCAGTACTTC; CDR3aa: CASSLAGRGHSYEQYF
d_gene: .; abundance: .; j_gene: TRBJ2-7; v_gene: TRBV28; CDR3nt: TGTGCCAGCCAGGGCTCCTACGAGCAGTACTTC; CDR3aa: CASQGSYEQYF
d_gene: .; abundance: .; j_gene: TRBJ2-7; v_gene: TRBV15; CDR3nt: TGTGCCACCAGCAGAGTGGGCGGTAGCTCTTTCGAGCAGTACTTC; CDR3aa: CATSRVGGSSFEQYF
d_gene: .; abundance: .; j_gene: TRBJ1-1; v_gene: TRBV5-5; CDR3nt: TGTGCCAGCAGCTTGTCGAGGTCTCACGAAGCTTTCTTT; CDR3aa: CASSLSRSHEAFF
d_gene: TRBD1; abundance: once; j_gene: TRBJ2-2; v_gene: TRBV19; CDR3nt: TGTGCCAGTAGTATAGTGAGACAGGGGGCCGGGGAGCTGTTTTTT; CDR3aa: CASSIVRQGAGELFF
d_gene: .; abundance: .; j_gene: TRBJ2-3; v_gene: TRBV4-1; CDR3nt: TGCGCCAGCAGCCAAGATCCAGGGGAGATGGGCTCAGATACGCAGTATTTT; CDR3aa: CASSQDPGEMGSDTQYF
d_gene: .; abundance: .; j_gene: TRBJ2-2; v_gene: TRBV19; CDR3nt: TGTGCCAGTAGTATTATGAGGGCCTCCGGGGAGCTGTTTTTT; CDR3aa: CASSIMRASGELFF
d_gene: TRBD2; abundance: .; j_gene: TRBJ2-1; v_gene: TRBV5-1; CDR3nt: TGCGCCAGCAGCTTGGGGGAGGGGATATTCTACAATGAGCAGTTCTTC; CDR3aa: CASSLGEGIFYNEQFF
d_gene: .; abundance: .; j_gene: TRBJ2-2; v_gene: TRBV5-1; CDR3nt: TGCGCCAGCAGCTTAGGGCAGGGGAACACCGGGGAGCTGTTTTTT; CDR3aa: CASSLGQGNTGELFF
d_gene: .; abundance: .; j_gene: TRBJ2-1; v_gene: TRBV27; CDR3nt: TGTGCCAGCAGCGCCGCAAGAGGGGGAACGGTAGGTTACAATGAGCAGTTCTTC; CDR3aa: CASSAARGGTVGYNEQFF
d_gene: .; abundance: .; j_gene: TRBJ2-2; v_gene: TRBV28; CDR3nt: TGTGCCAGCTTGGGGACGATGCGGAGGGGGAACACCGGGGAGCTGTTTTTT; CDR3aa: CASLGTMRRGNTGELFF
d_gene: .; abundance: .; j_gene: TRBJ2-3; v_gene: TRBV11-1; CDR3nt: TGTGCCAGCAGCCCCGGCAGGGCTGGCACAGATACGCAGTATTTT; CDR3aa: CASSPGRAGTDTQYF
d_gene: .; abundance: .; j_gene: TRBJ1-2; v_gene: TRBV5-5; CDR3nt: TGTGCCAGCAGCTTCCCGGGGGCGCTTGGCTACACCTTC; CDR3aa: CASSFPGALGYTF
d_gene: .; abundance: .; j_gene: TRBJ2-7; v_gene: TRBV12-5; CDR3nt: TGTGCTAGTGGTTTGGGACGGGGCGAGCAGTACTTC; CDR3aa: CASGLGRGEQYF
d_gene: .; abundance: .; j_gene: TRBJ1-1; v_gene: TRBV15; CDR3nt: TGTGCCACCAGCGCCGGGACGACGAACACTGAAGCTTTCTTT; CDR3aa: CATSAGTTNTEAFF
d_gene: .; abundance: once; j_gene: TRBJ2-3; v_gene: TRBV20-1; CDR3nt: TGCAGTGTCCCCCTAACAGATACGCAGTATTTT; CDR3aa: CSVPLTDTQYF
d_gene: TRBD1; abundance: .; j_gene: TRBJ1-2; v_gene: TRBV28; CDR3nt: TGTGCCAGCACCGACAGGGTTTACTATGGCTACACCTTC; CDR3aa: CASTDRVYYGYTF
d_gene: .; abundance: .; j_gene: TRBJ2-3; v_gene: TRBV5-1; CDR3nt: TGCGCCAGCAGCTTGGCCGTGGCAGGGGCAGATACGCAGTATTTT; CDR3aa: CASSLAVAGADTQYF
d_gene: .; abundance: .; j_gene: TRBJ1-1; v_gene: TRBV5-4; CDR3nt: TGTGCCAGCAGCTCTGGACGGGGCACTGAAGCTTTCTTT; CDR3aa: CASSSGRGTEAFF
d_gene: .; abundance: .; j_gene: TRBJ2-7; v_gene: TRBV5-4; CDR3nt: TGTGCCAGCAGCCGATCGACTAGCTCCTACGAGCAGTACTTC; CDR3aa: CASSRSTSSYEQYF
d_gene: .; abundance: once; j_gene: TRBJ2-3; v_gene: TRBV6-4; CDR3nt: TGTGCCAGCAGCGAGGGGTGGGACACAGATACGCAGTATTTT; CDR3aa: CASSEGWDTDTQYF
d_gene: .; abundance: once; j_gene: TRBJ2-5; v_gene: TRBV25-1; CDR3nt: TGTGCCAGCAGTGGGACTGCGCAAGAGACCCAGTACTTC; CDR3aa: CASSGTAQETQYF